The source of this T cell receptor (beta chain) is a study of spatial heterogeneity in lung cancer. The CDR3 consists of 17 residues. Germline lookup yields CDR1 SGHNT and CDR2 YENEEA. V dropped 0 bases and J dropped 2; count of bases not matched to a gene: 6. One entry per CDR3 protein, called by TCRdb with MiXCR from the 5' RACE reads. Of fewer than 3,000 distinct CDR3 sequences listed, under 10% are singletons. By share, this clonotype counts as medium-sized. Its antigen remains unknown. The time point is: sample taken at primary tumor resection. A total of around 76 untreated early-stage non-small cell lung cancer patients served as donors. Study-level results: Ubiquitous and regional nonsynonymous mutations were tracked by counts of ubiquitous and regional expanded TCRs, respectively. Higher tumor mutation counts went along with higher counts of expanded intratumoral alpha and beta TCRs.

This sequence was found in a female donor with early-stage non-small cell lung cancer. Here the sequenced sample was lung tumor tissue, taken at surgery. The chain combines TRBV11-3 with TRBJ2-2; TRBD2 agrees at 7 bases. Here the CDR3 reads CASSLDLSSGNTGELFF. The CDR3 region has the DNA TGTGCCAGCAGCTTAGATCTGTCTAGCGGAAACACCGGGGAGCTGTTTTTT.